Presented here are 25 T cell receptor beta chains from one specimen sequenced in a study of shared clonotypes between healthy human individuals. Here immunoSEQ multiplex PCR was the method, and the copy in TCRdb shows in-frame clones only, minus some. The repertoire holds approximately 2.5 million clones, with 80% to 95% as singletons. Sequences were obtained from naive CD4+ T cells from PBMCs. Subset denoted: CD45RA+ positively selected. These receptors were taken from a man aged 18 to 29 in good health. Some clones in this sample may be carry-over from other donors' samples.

CDR3 coding DNA: TGTGCCTGGCTCGACGGGACAACTAGGACGGATACGCAGTATTTT. Translation: CAWLDGTTRTDTQYF. The chain joins TRBV30 to TRBJ2-3; D is perhaps TRBD1 (6 bases). Trimming stripped 5 bases from V and 6 bases from J, with 21 bases between. The CDR3 is made up of 15 amino acids. Germline-derived CDR1 and CDR2 are GTSNPN and SVGIG (reference sequence).

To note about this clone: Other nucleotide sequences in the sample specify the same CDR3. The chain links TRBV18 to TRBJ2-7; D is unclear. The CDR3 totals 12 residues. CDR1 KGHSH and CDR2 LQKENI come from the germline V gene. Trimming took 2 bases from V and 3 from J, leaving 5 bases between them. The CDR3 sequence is CASSPSFYEQYF. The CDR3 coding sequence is TGTGCCAGCTCACCATCATTCTACGAGCAGTACTTC.

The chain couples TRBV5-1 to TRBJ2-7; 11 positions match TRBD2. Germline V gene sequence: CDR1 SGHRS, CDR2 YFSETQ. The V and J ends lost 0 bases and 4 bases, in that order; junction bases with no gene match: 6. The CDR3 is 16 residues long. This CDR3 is CASSLAPGLAAYEQYF. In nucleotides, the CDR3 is TGCGCCAGCAGCTTGGCCCCGGGACTAGCGGCTTACGAGCAGTACTTC.

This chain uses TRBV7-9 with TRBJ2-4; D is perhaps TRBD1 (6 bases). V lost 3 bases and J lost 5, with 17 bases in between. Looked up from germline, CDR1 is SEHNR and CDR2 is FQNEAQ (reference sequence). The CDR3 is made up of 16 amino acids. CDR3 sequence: CASSFVTGGLENIQYF. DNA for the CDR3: TGTGCCAGCAGCTTCGTGACAGGTGGATTGGAAAACATTCAGTACTTC. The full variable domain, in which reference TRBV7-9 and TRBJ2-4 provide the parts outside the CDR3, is DTGVSQNPRHKITKRGQNVTFRCDPISEHNRLYWYRQTLGQGPEFLTYFQNEAQLEKSRLLSDRFSAERPKGSFSTLEIQRTEQGDSAMYLCASSFVTGGLENIQYFGAGTRLSVL.

The CDR3 is CSANRGETQYF. CDR3 nucleotides: TGCAGCGCAAACAGGGGAGAGACCCAGTACTTC. The V and J genes are TRBV29-1 and TRBJ2-5, with 7 bases fitting TRBD1. CDR3 length: 11 residues. Germline CDR1 is SQVTM and CDR2 is ANQGSEA. Germline trimming cut 7 bases from V and 4 bases from J; bases unmatched to any gene: 3.

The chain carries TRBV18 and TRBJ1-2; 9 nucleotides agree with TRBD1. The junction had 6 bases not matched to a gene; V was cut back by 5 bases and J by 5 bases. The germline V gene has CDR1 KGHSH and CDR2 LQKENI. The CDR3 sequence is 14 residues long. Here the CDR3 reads CASSSAGTGYGYTF. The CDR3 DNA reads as TGTGCCAGCTCATCCGCCGGGACAGGGTATGGCTACACCTTC.

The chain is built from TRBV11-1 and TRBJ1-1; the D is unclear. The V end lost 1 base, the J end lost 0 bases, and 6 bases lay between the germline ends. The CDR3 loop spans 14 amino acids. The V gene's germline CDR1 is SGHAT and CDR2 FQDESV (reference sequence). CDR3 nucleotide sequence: TGTGCCAGCAGCTTAGTTCCAGTGAACACTGAAGCTTTCTTT. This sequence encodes CASSLVPVNTEAFF. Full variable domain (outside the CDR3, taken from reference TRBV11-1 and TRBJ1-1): EAEVAQSPRYKITEKSQAVAFWCDPISGHATLYWYRQILGQGPELLVQFQDESVVDDSQLPKDRFSAERLKGVDSTLKIQPAELGDSAMYLCASSLVPVNTEAFFGQGTRLTVV.

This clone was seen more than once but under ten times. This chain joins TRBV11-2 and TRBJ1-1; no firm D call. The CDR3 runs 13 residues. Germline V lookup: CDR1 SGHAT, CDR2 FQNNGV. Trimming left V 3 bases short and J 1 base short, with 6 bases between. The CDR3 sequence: CASSFYQNTEAFF. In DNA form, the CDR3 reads TGTGCCAGCAGCTTTTACCAGAACACTGAAGCTTTCTTT.

In nucleotides, the CDR3 is TGCGCCAGCAGCGGCGGGACTAGCGGGAGTAGGAACATTCAGTACTTC. This translates into CASSGGTSGSRNIQYF. The V call is TRBV5-1, the J call TRBJ2-4, with 14 bases fitting TRBD2. Looked up from germline, CDR1 is SGHRS and CDR2 is YFSETQ. The trim removed 4 bases at V and 7 bases at J, leaving 7 bases unmatched. The CDR3 extends over 16 amino acids.

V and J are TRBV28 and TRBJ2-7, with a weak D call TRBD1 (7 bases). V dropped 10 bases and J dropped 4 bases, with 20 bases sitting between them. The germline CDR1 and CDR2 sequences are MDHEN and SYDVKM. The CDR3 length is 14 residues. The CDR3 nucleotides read TGTGCCACCAGGGGGAGTCCGGGAGTGTACGAGCAGTACTTC. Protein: CATRGSPGVYEQYF.

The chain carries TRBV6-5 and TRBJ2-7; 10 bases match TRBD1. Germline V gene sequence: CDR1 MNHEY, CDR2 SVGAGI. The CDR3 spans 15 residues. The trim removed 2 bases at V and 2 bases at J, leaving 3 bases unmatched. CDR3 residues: CASSYQDRGAYEQYF. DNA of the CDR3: TGTGCCAGCAGTTACCAGGACAGGGGGGCCTACGAGCAGTACTTC.

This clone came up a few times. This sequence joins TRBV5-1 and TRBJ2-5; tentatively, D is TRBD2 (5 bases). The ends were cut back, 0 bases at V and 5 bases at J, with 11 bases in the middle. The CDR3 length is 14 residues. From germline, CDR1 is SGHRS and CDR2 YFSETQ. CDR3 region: CASSLEGSVETQYF. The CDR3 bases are TGCGCCAGCAGCTTGGAGGGTAGCGTTGAGACCCAGTACTTC.

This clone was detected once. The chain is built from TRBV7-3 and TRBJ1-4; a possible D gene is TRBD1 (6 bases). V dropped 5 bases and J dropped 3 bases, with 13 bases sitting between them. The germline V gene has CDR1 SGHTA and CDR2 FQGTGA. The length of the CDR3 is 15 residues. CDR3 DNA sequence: TGTGCCAGCAGCCTCCAGGGGTTCGCTAATGAAAAACTGTTTTTT. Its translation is CASSLQGFANEKLFF.

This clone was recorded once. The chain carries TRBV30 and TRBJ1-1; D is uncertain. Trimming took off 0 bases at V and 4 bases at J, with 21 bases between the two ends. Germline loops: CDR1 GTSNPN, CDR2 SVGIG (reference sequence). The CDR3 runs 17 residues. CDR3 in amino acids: CAWSVLPVPLEGTEAFF. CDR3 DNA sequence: TGTGCCTGGAGTGTACTTCCGGTGCCGTTGGAGGGCACTGAAGCTTTCTTT.

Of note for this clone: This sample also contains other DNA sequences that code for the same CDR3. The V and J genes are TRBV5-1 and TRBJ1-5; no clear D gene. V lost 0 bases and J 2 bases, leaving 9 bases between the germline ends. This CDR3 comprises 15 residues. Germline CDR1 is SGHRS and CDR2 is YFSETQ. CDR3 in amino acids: CASSLEGYGNQPQHF. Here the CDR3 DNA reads TGCGCCAGCAGCTTGGAAGGGTATGGCAATCAGCCCCAGCATTTT.

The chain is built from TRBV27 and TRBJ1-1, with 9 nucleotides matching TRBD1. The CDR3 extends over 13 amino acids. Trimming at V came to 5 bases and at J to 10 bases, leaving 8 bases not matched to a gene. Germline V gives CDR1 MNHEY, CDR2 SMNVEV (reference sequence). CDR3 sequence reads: CASSPYGTGIAFF. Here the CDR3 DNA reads TGTGCCAGCAGTCCTTATGGGACAGGGATAGCTTTCTTT.

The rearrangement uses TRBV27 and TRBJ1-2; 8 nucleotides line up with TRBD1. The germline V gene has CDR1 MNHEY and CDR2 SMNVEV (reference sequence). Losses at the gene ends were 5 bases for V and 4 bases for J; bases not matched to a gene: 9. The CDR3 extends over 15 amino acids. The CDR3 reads CASSLASTGGYGYTF. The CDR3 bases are TGTGCCAGCAGTCTGGCCTCTACAGGGGGCTATGGCTACACCTTC.

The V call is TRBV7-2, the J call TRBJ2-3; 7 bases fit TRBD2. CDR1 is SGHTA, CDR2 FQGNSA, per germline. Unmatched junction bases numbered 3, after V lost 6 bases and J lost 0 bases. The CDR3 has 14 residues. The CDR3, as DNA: TGTGCCAGCAGGGGAGGGCCCAGCACAGATACGCAGTATTTT. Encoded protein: CASRGGPSTDTQYF.

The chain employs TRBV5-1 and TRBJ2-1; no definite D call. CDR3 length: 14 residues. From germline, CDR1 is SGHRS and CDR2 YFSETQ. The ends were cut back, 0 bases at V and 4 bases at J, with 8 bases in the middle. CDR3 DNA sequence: TGCGCCAGCAGCTTGGATGGCGGTTACAATGAGCAGTTCTTC. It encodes CASSLDGGYNEQFF.

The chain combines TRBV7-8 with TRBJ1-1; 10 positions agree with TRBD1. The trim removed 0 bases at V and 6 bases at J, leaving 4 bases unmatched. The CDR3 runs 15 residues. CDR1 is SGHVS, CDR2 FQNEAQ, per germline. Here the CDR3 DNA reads TGTGCCAGCAGCTTAGCGGGACAGGGGAGGCCTGAAGCTTTCTTT. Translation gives CASSLAGQGRPEAFF.

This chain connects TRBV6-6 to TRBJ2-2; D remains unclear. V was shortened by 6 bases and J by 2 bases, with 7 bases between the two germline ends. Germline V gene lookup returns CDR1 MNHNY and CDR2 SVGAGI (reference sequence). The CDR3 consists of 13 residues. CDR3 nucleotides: TGTGCCAGCAGAAAAGATAACACCGGGGAGCTGTTTTTT. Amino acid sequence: CASRKDNTGELFF.

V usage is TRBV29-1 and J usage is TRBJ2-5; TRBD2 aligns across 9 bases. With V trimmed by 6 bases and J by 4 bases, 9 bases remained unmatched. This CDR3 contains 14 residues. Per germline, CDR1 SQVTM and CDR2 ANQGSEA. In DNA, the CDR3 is TGCAGCGTAACAGCGGGAGCGGGGGGAGAGACCCAGTACTTC. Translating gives CSVTAGAGGETQYF.

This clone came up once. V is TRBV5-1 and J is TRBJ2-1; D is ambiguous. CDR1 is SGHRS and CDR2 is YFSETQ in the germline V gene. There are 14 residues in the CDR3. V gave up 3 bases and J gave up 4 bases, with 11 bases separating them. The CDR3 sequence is CASSSDVMYNEQFF. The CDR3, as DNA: TGCGCCAGCAGCTCGGATGTAATGTACAATGAGCAGTTCTTC.

The CDR3 is CASSLALSRENTEAFF. As DNA, the CDR3 is TGTGCCAGCAGCTTAGCGCTATCCAGGGAGAACACTGAAGCTTTCTTT. The chain joins TRBV7-8 to TRBJ1-1, with D perhaps matching TRBD1 (5 bases). V lost 0 bases and J lost 1, with 12 bases in between. Germline values: CDR1 SGHVS, CDR2 FQNEAQ. This CDR3 comprises 16 residues.

CDR3 amino acids: CASSQGPGYEQYF. DNA for the CDR3: TGTGCCAGCAGCCAAGGTCCCGGTTACGAGCAGTACTTC. This chain joins TRBV4-2 and TRBJ2-7; the D is unclear. This CDR3 has 13 amino acids. Germline CDR1 and CDR2: LGHNA and YNFKEQ. V was pared by 1 base and J by 4 bases, with 8 bases between.